This T cell receptor (beta chain) was retrieved from a study of cytomegalovirus exposure and HLA in healthy donors. Healthy bone marrow donors supplied every sample. Researchers ran the PCR with 60 Vbeta and 13 Jbeta primers. Authors' methods: Later reanalysis found 80 million or so unique TCR beta chains, roughly 10 million of them shared. Using immunoSEQ multiplex PCR, the repertoire was profiled, and TCRdb retains in-frame clones only, with some absent. The V and J calls and clone size are taken from that table; D and trimming were inferred from the DNA. The sample carries some 150,000 clones, 68% recorded once. The CDR3 has 15 residues. The J segment lost 7 bases and the V segment lost 9 bases, leaving 12 bases of the junction unmatched. Germline CDR1 reads MNHEY; CDR2 reads SVGAGI.

Sequenced: PBMCs. The TCR comes from a man aged 55 to 69 in good health and CMV-seronegative. The rearrangement links TRBV6-5 to TRBJ1-6, with TRBD1 identical over 7 bases. The CDR3: CASSFRQGSNSPLHF. For the CDR3, the DNA is TGTGCCAGTTCCTTCAGACAGGGCTCGAATTCACCCCTCCACTTT.